This is a list of T cell receptor beta chains from one sample in a study of blood T cells in healthy people across ages. TCRdb processed the 5' RACE reads anew with MiXCR; each CDR3 protein has one entry. The table shows fewer than 800,000 distinct CDR3 sequences, with roughly 25% occurring only once. This sample was also put to use in a study of T cells of mothers and their children.

Sequences were obtained from blood. The receptors were sampled from a boy aged 5-17 years in good health. The CDR3 runs from the conserved cysteine through the conserved F or W.

>TRBV5-6
CASSLRGLAGELSPYEQYF
>TRBV12-3/TRBV12-4
CASSVRGTGDGETQYF
>TRBV7-2
CASSRLAGERNEQFF
>TRBV11-1
CASSSSLSDRGFHEQYF
>TRBV7-2
CTSSLAPRGADTGELFF
>TRBV25-1
CASRQTGDREKLLF
>TRBV28
CASSFMDTQYF
>TRBV7-9
CASSPGQWVNLAGELFF
>TRBV29-1
CSVVGGAEGYTF
>TRBV6-1
CASSELKGLETQYF
>TRBV5-4
CASSQGLAVAPQETQYF
>TRBV6-5
CASSPRQGQEGIRYF
>TRBV10-3
CAISGTGYEQYF
>TRBV7-2
CASSQGLASSYNEQFF
>TRBV19
CASSGTTNEKLFF
>TRBV29-1
CSVDRTGMNTEAFF
>TRBV28
CASSGTGQIYTQYF